This T cell receptor beta chain was observed in a study of identical twins. Study results and caveats: Beta out-of-frame twin sharing showed a weaker excess. Insertions were fewer in abundant cord blood beta clonotypes, whereas memory repertoires showed none of this pattern.

The germline V gene encodes CDR1 SQVTM and CDR2 ANQGSEA. V lost 3 bases to trimming and J lost 2 bases, with 10 bases between them. This CDR3 contains 13 residues. MiXCR was run by TCRdb on the 5' RACE reads, yielding one entry per CDR3 protein. The data show around 570,000 distinct CDR3 sequences, roughly 9.9% seen once. This clonotype showed up many times. Antigen: not known. These data also formed part of another study, on yellow fever vaccine responses in identical twins.

Material: PBMCs. This TCR was sampled from a woman between 18 and 30 years old in good health. This chain connects TRBV29-1 to TRBJ2-5; no firm D call. The CDR3 DNA sequence: TGCAGCGTTGATGTCCAGCCACAAGAGACCCAGTACTTC. This codes for CSVDVQPQETQYF.